Presented here are 28 T cell receptor beta chains from one specimen sequenced in a study of post-analysis software for immune sequencing data. Study-wide points: Included in a set of about 5 TRBV segments more frequent in patients than controls were TRBV5-6, TRBV5-1 and TRBV20-1.

These receptors have no known antigen. Presence of unique molecular identifiers characterized the TCR beta cDNA libraries. TCRdb re-derived calls from the PCR reads in MiXCR, one entry per CDR3 protein. Among about 570,000 distinct CDR3 sequences listed, around a third were seen once. The source material was blood. These receptor sequences come from a girl between 2 and 17 years old with multiple sclerosis.

In this sample, this clonotype turned up a few times. CDR3 sequence reads: CAKSSPGDTDTQYF. CDR3 nucleotide sequence: TGTGCAAAATCTTCTCCCGGAGACACAGATACGCAGTATTTT. This chain uses TRBV12-5 with TRBJ2-3; no firm D call. The CDR3 consists of 14 residues. Germline V gives CDR1 LGHNT, CDR2 FRNRAP. Full variable domain (rest looked up from reference TRBV12-5 and TRBJ2-3): DARVTQTPRHKVTEMGQEVTMRCQPILGHNTVFWYRQTMMQGLELLAYFRNRAPLDDSGMPKDRFSAEMPDATLATLKIQPSEPRDSAVYFCAKSSPGDTDTQYFGPGTRLTVL.

V usage is TRBV2 and J usage is TRBJ2-5, with a possible D match to TRBD2 (5 bases). The V gene's germline CDR1 is SNHLY and CDR2 FYNNEI. The ends were cut back, 3 bases at V and 5 bases at J, with 10 bases in the middle. This CDR3 spans 13 amino acids. The CDR3 DNA follows: TGTGCCAGCAGTGATTTTCCGGGGGAGACCCAGTACTTC. The encoded protein is CASSDFPGETQYF.

The chain links TRBV12-3 or TRBV12-4 to TRBJ2-7; TRBD2 is a possible D gene (6 bases). This CDR3 comprises 14 residues. V was shortened by 8 bases and J by 3 bases, with 17 bases between the two germline ends. CDR3 amino acids: CASGRGNEDYEQYF. The DNA for the CDR3 is TGTGCCAGCGGGCGGGGCAATGAGGACTACGAGCAGTACTTC.

The CDR3 region has the DNA TGTGCCAGCAGTTACGAGCGGGGGAGTGAGCAGTTCTTC. This gives the protein CASSYERGSEQFF. The J gene is TRBJ2-1, the V gene TRBV6-2 or TRBV6-3; 8 nucleotides line up with TRBD2. Germline V gives CDR1 MNHEY, CDR2 SVGEGT. CDR3 size: 13 residues. The trim removed 2 bases at V and 9 bases at J, leaving 3 bases unmatched.

This clonotype showed up just a few times. The J gene is TRBJ2-5, the V gene TRBV29-1, with D possibly being TRBD2 (6 bases). Trimming removed 7 bases at V and 1 base at J, with 13 bases between. The CDR3 has 13 amino acids. CDR1 and CDR2 from the germline V gene are SQVTM and ANQGSEA. CDR3 bases: TGCAGCGCTGCTGGGACTTCCCAAGAGACCCAGTACTTC. Translating it yields CSAAGTSQETQYF. Together with reference TRBV29-1 and TRBJ2-5, the CDR3 gives the full variable domain: SAVISQKPSRDICQRGTSLTIQCQVDSQVTMMFWYRQQPGQSLTLIATANQGSEATYESGFVIDKFPISRPNLTFSTLTVSNMSPEDSSIYLCSAAGTSQETQYFGPGTRLLVL.

The chain couples TRBV5-6 to TRBJ1-6; 9 nucleotides line up with TRBD1. The V gene end was trimmed by 2 bases and the J gene end by 2 bases; junction bases not matched to a gene: 5. There are 17 residues in the CDR3. Germline CDR1 is SGHDT and CDR2 is YYEEEE. DNA for the CDR3: TGTGCCAGCAGCTTTACGGGACAGGGCGCCTATAATTCACCCCTCCACTTT. Its translation is CASSFTGQGAYNSPLHF.

The V gene is TRBV12-3 or TRBV12-4, the J gene TRBJ1-2, with unresolved D. The length of the CDR3 is 11 residues. Trimming stripped 6 bases from V and 8 bases from J, with 10 bases between. The CDR3 DNA reads TGTGCCAGCAGCCCGGACTGGGGCTACACCTTC. Its translation: CASSPDWGYTF.

V and J are TRBV6-2 or TRBV6-3 and TRBJ2-4, with TRBD2 identical over 10 bases. CDR1 MNHEY and CDR2 SVGEGT come from the germline V gene. This CDR3 region has 17 residues. V dropped 6 bases and J dropped 6; count of bases not matched to a gene: 14. DNA of the CDR3: TGTGCCAGCAGCTACCTAATCGGAGCGGGGGGGCCAAACATTCAGTACTTC. Its protein product is CASSYLIGAGGPNIQYF.

This clonotype was seen more than once but under ten times. The J gene is TRBJ2-4, the V gene TRBV10-2; tentative D call: TRBD2 (6 bases). V gave up 6 bases and J gave up 2 bases, with 23 bases separating them. The CDR3 has 18 amino acids. CDR1 and CDR2 (germline): WSHSY, SAAADI. Written as DNA, the CDR3 is TGCGCCAGCAGGGCGGGACCGGGGTTCCTCTCTTCCAAAAACATTCAGTACTTC. Residues: CASRAGPGFLSSKNIQYF.

This clonotype was counted many times. The chain recombines TRBV4-1 with TRBJ2-7; D is ambiguous. The CDR3 is made up of 16 amino acids. The V gene's germline CDR1 is MGHRA and CDR2 YSYEKL. The V gene lost 0 bases and the J gene lost 0 bases, with 12 bases spanning the gap. In DNA form, the CDR3 reads TGCGCCAGCAGCCAAGAGCATCCAGGCGCCTCCTACGAGCAGTACTTC. Protein sequence: CASSQEHPGASYEQYF.

V gene TRBV12-3 or TRBV12-4 combines with J gene TRBJ1-5; D call uncertain. Trimming stripped 8 bases from V and 0 bases from J, with 14 bases between. This CDR3 has 15 residues. The DNA for the CDR3 is TGTGCCAGCCGGCCCGGATCGAATAGCAATCAGCCCCAGCATTTT. It is translated as CASRPGSNSNQPQHF.

This chain connects TRBV21-1 to TRBJ1-2; TRBD1 is the table's D call and was not checked against the DNA. TRBV21-1 is deemed a pseudogene. The CDR3 spans 19 residues. CDR3 coding DNA: TGTGCCAGCAGCAAAGAAAGTAGGTGGCGGACAGGGGGGATCTATGGCTACACCTTC. This sequence encodes CASSKESRWRTGGIYGYTF.

This clonotype was counted once. The junction differs from germline at one of its ends, possibly a read error. The chain is built from TRBV7-3 and TRBJ2-3; 7 bases are a match to TRBD2. The germline CDR1 and CDR2 sequences are SGHTA and FQGTGA. This CDR3 spans 17 amino acids. CDR3 nucleotides: TGTGCCAGCAGCTCTGTCCCAAGGACTAGGGGCCCAGATGCGCAGTATTTT. Translating it yields CASSSVPRTRGPDAQYF.

The chain couples TRBV5-1 to TRBJ2-1; TRBD2 might be the D (5 bases). V was trimmed by 4 bases and J by 2 bases, leaving 13 bases between them. The CDR3 runs 15 residues. Per germline, CDR1 SGHRS and CDR2 YFSETQ. Written as DNA, the CDR3 is TGCGCCAGCAGCCCCCTAGCCCAAGCCTACAATGAGCAGTTCTTC. Translation: CASSPLAQAYNEQFF.

V usage is TRBV11-2 and J usage is TRBJ1-1; TRBD1 is a possible D gene (5 bases). The V gene lost 2 bases and the J gene lost 5 bases, with 12 bases spanning the gap. The CDR3 contains 14 residues. Germline values: CDR1 SGHAT, CDR2 FQNNGV. CDR3 in amino acids: CASSLRIGATEAFF. As DNA, the CDR3 is TGTGCCAGCAGCTTAAGGATTGGGGCGACTGAAGCTTTCTTT.

This clonotype has more than one count but fewer than ten. This chain uses TRBV28 with TRBJ1-2; 7 bases map to TRBD1. Germline V lookup: CDR1 MDHEN, CDR2 SYDVKM. V lost 2 bases to trimming and J lost 3 bases; unmatched junction nucleotides: 3. There are 14 residues in the CDR3. In DNA, the CDR3 is TGTGCCAGCAGTTTACTCGGGACAGACTATGGCTACACCTTC. This translates into CASSLLGTDYGYTF.

This clonotype was seen a handful of times. The V gene is TRBV27, the J gene TRBJ2-3; D could derive from TRBD1 or TRBD2 (6 bases each). Germline V gives CDR1 MNHEY, CDR2 SMNVEV (reference sequence). This CDR3 contains 16 residues. Trimming stripped 5 bases from V and 2 bases from J, with 17 bases between. Here the CDR3 DNA reads TGTGCCAGCAGTCCCCCGGCGGGGACACTCACAGATACGCAGTATTTT. Translation: CASSPPAGTLTDTQYF.

The genes are TRBV5-6 and TRBJ1-1, with 8 bases fitting TRBD1. The CDR3 has 16 residues. The trim removed 2 bases at V and 1 base at J, leaving 7 bases unmatched. In germline, CDR1 is SGHDT, CDR2 YYEEEE. The CDR3 region is CASSLIPGQENTEAFF. The CDR3 DNA reads TGTGCCAGCAGCTTAATTCCGGGACAGGAGAACACTGAAGCTTTCTTT.

This clonotype came up once. The chain links TRBV7-9 to TRBJ1-5; D remains unclear. This CDR3 spans 16 amino acids. Germline V gene sequence: CDR1 SEHNR, CDR2 FQNEAQ (reference sequence). V lost 1 base to trimming and J lost 0 bases, with 10 bases between them. The CDR3 loop is CASSLELQYSNQPQHF. The CDR3 DNA follows: TGTGCCAGCAGCTTAGAACTGCAGTATAGCAATCAGCCCCAGCATTTT.

This chain links TRBV5-1 with TRBJ2-3; D call uncertain. Germline V gives CDR1 SGHRS, CDR2 YFSETQ. V lost 1 base and J lost 2, with 14 bases in between. This CDR3 is built from 16 residues. This chain's CDR3 is CASSLSASGYTDTQYF. The CDR3 coding sequence is TGCGCCAGCAGCTTGTCAGCTTCTGGCTACACAGATACGCAGTATTTT.

This clonotype was detected only once. V usage is TRBV29-1 and J usage is TRBJ2-7; D unresolved. This CDR3 has 12 residues. From germline, CDR1 is SQVTM and CDR2 ANQGSEA. The V end lost 6 bases, the J end lost 4 bases, and 13 bases lay between the germline ends. CDR3 loop: CSVEIDGYEQYF. For the CDR3, the DNA is TGCAGCGTCGAAATCGACGGATACGAGCAGTACTTC.

In the case of this clonotype: One junction end does not reproduce the germline sequence, and a read error may be involved. The chain couples TRBV7-2 to TRBJ2-6; TRBD1 or TRBD2 may be the D gene (6 bases each). Germline CDR1 and CDR2: SGHTA and FQGNSA. The CDR3 consists of 15 residues. CDR3 sequence reads: CASSRRGLGANVPTF. The CDR3 bases are TGTGCCAGCAGCCGACGGGGGCTTGGGGCCAACGTCCCGACTTTC.

V gene TRBV5-6 combines with J gene TRBJ2-3; TRBD2 might be the D (5 bases). Germline V lookup: CDR1 SGHDT, CDR2 YYEEEE. Trimming removed 1 base at V and 2 bases at J, with 11 bases between. This CDR3 region has 15 residues. In DNA, the CDR3 is TGTGCCAGCAGCTTGAAGGAGGAACCCACAGATACGCAGTATTTT. Amino acids: CASSLKEEPTDTQYF. Together with reference TRBV5-6 and TRBJ2-3, the CDR3 gives the full variable domain: DAGVTQSPTHLIKTRGQQVTLRCSPKSGHDTVSWYQQALGQGPQFIFQYYEEEERQRGNFPDRFSGHQFPNYSSELNVNALLLGDSALYLCASSLKEEPTDTQYFGPGTRLTVL.

A note on this clonotype: One junction end disagrees with the germline gene, perhaps due to a read error. The gene calls are TRBV28 and TRBJ2-7, with 8 nucleotides matching TRBD1. Judging by the DNA end, TRBJ2-4 fits better; the J call may be wrong. The V gene's germline CDR1 is MDHEN and CDR2 SYDVKM. This CDR3 has 13 amino acids. DNA of the CDR3: TGTGTCAGCAGTCCGGACAGGGCGAACATTCAGTACTTC. Protein product: CVSSPDRANIQYF.

The chain couples TRBV10-3 to TRBJ2-1, with a tentative D call TRBD2 (6 bases). V was trimmed by 3 bases and J by 7 bases, leaving 13 bases between them. The length of the CDR3 is 14 residues. The V gene's germline CDR1 is ENHRY and CDR2 SYGVKD. For the CDR3, the DNA is TGTGCCATCAGTGAAAATTGGGGGGAGAATGAGCAGTTCTTC. This encodes CAISENWGENEQFF.

The genes are TRBV3-1 and TRBJ2-5, with 8 bases lining up with TRBD2. Germline V gives CDR1 LGHDT, CDR2 YNNKEL (reference sequence). V lost 0 bases, J lost 11 bases, and 23 bases stayed unmatched. The CDR3 totals 19 residues. The chain's CDR3 is CASSQEARGAVYGSGEQYF. The DNA for the CDR3 is TGTGCCAGCAGCCAAGAGGCGCGGGGGGCCGTATATGGTTCGGGGGAGCAGTACTTC.

The V and J genes are TRBV20-1 and TRBJ2-4, with D perhaps given as TRBD1 or TRBD2 (7 bases each). The closer fit of TRBJ2-5 to the DNA end suggests the J call may be wrong. Looked up from germline, CDR1 is DFQATT and CDR2 is SNEGSKA (reference sequence). The CDR3 has 15 amino acids. Here the CDR3 reads CSAQRDSGTWETQYF. The CDR3 DNA reads TGCAGTGCCCAAAGGGACAGCGGGACTTGGGAGACCCAGTACTTC.

This chain joins TRBV7-9 and TRBJ2-7, with D maybe TRBD2 (5 bases). Trimming left V 8 bases short and J 5 bases short, with 7 bases between. The germline V gene encodes CDR1 SEHNR and CDR2 FQNEAQ (reference sequence). CDR3 length: 10 amino acids. The chain's CDR3 is CASSGDEQYF. DNA for the CDR3: TGTGCCAGCTCCGGGGACGAGCAGTACTTC.